This T cell receptor (beta chain) is from a study of tumor and adjacent non-tumor tissue in lung cancer. Study results and limitations: Tumor TCR diversity, when higher, was linked to shorter survival. Normal lung showed higher cumulative top 100 clone frequency than tumor.

As concerns this clonotype: Its antigen is unknown. One end of the junction is discordant with germline, which a read error may explain.

A modified ARM-PCR protocol with three rounds of nested PCR amplified TCRbeta. MiXCR, run by TCRdb on the multiplex PCR reads, gives a single entry per CDR3 protein. The sample records roughly 82,000 distinct CDR3 sequences, about 77% being singletons. RNA was extracted from bulk tissue without any cell sorting. Distant lung tissue was collected more than 3 cm away from the tumor edge. The CDR3 is 17 residues long. CDR1 and CDR2 (germline): GTSNPN, SVGIG (reference sequence). The sequence was obtained from a woman aged 50 to 65 with non-small cell lung cancer. Sequencing used distant non-tumor lung tissue. The chain recombines TRBV30 with TRBJ2-1; perhaps D is TRBD1 or TRBD2 (5 bases each). CDR3 sequence reads: CARTKLGGGPSYNDQFF. The CDR3 DNA is TGTGCCCGGACCAAATTGGGTGGGGGACCCTCCTACAATGATCAGTTCTTC.